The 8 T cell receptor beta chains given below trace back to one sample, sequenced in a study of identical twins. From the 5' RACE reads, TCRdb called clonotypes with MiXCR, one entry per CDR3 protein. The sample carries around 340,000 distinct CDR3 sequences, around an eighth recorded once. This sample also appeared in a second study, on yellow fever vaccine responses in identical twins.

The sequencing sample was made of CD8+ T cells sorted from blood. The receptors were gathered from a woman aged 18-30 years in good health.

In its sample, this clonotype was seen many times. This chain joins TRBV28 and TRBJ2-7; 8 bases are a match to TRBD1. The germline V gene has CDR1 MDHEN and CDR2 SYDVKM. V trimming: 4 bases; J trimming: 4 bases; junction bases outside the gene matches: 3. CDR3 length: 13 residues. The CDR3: CASSYQGAYEQYV. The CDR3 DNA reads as TGTGCCAGCAGTTACCAGGGGGCTTACGAGCAGTACGTC.

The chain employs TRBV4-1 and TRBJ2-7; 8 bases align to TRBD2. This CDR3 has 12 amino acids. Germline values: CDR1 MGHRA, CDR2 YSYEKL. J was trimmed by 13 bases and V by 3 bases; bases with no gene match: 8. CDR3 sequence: CASSQPGTSQYF. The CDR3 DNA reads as TGCGCCAGCAGCCAGCCCGGGACTAGTCAATACTTC.

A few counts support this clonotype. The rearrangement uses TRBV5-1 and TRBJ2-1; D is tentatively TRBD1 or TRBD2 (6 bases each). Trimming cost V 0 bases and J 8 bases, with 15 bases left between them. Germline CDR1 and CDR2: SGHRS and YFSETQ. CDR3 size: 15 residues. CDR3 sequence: CASSLAVEGVDEQFF. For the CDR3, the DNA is TGCGCCAGCAGCTTGGCCGTGGAGGGGGTGGATGAGCAGTTCTTC.

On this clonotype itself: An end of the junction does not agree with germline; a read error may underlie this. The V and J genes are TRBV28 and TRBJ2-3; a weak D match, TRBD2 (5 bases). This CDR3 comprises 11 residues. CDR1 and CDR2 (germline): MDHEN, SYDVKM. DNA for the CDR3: TGTGCCACCAGTTTTGGAGGTACGCAGTATTTT. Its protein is CATSFGGTQYF.

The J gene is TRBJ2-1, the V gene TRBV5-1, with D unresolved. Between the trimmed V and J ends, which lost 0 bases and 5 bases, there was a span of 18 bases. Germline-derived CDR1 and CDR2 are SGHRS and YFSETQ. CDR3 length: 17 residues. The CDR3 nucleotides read TGCGCCAGCAGCTTGGATTCCCGATACGTTCTCAACAATGAGCAGTTCTTC. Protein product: CASSLDSRYVLNNEQFF.

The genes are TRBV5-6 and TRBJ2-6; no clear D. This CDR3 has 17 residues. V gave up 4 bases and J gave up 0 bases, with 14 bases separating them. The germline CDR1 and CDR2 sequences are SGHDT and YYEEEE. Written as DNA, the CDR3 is TGTGCCAGCAGCGTCGCTATTGGACCCTCTGGGGCCAACGTCCTGACTTTC. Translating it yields CASSVAIGPSGANVLTF.

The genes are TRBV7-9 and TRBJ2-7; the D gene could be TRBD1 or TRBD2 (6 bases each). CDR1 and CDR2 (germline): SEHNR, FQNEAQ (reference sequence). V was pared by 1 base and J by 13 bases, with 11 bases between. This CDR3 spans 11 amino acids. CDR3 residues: CASSLDGGAYF. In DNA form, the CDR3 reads TGTGCCAGCAGCTTAGACGGGGGCGCCTACTTC.

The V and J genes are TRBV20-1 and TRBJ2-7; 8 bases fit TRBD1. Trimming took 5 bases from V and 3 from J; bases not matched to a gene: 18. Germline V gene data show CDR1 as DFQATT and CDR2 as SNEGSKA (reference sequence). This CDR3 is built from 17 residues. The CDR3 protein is CSAPNGQGGLLGYEQYF. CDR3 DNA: TGCAGTGCTCCTAATGGACAGGGAGGATTGTTGGGCTACGAGCAGTACTTC.